This is a list of T cell receptor beta chains from one sample in a study of T cell responses to AZD1222 COVID-19 vaccine. This table comes from immunoSEQ multiplex PCR, and its TCRdb copy is limited to in-frame clones, with some not included. Found here are tens of thousands of clones, roughly 90% of them singletons; the top ten hold approximately 1.4%. The sample consisted of peripheral blood, taken 28 days after the second AZD1222 dose. These receptors were obtained from an adult who received the AZD1222 COVID-19 vaccine. CDR3s include the opening cysteine and the closing phenylalanine or tryptophan. The D gene is left open where the match is weak. Expanded clones get a size class; other rows say once, few or many, or leave the size out.

d_call	v_call	j_call	clone_size	cdr3_nt	cdr3_aa
.	TRBV9	TRBJ2-5	.	TGTGCCAGCAGCGTAGTGGGCAGGGCCGATCAAGAGACCCAGTACTTC	CASSVVGRADQETQYF
TRBD2	TRBV5-4	TRBJ2-2	.	TGTGCCAGCAGCTCCCCCCAGGGGCGGGGGGACACCGGGGAGCTGTTTTTT	CASSSPQGRGDTGELFF
.	TRBV30	TRBJ1-5	.	TGTGCCTGGAGTGGACAGCGGGATCAGCCCCAGCATTTT	CAWSGQRDQPQHF
TRBD2	TRBV18	TRBJ2-1	.	TGTGCCAGCTCATTGTCCGGGACTAGCGGGGGCAGAAGCTCCTACAATGAGCAGTTCTTC	CASSLSGTSGGRSSYNEQFF
TRBD1	TRBV15	TRBJ1-5	.	TGTGCCACCAGGAACGACAGGGGGCGGCAGCCCCAGCATTTT	CATRNDRGRQPQHF
TRBD1	TRBV19	TRBJ1-2	few	TGTGCCAGTAGTATCGGGACAGGGGAATATGGCTACACCTTC	CASSIGTGEYGYTF
TRBD1	TRBV9	TRBJ2-3	.	TGTGCCAGCAGCGCCGGGACAGTCACAGATACGCAGTATTTT	CASSAGTVTDTQYF
.	TRBV5-6	TRBJ2-1	.	TGTGCCAGCAGCTTGGGGACACAACACAGCTCCTACAATGAGCAGTTCTTC	CASSLGTQHSSYNEQFF
.	TRBV15	TRBJ2-5	.	TGTGCCACGATAGGTGCCGAAGAGACCCAGTACTTC	CATIGAEETQYF
TRBD2	TRBV4-2	TRBJ2-7	.	TGTGCCAGCAGCCCCAGTGGGCGGGGGTACGAGCAGTACTTC	CASSPSGRGYEQYF
.	TRBV12-3/TRBV12-4	TRBJ1-2	.	TGTGCCAGCAGTCTCAGGGGTGGGTACGGCTACACCTTC	CASSLRGGYGYTF
.	TRBV7-6	TRBJ2-7	once	TGTGCCAGCAGCTTATTGGGGGGCCCCGAGCAGTACTTC	CASSLLGGPEQYF
TRBD2	TRBV5-1	TRBJ2-3	.	TGCGCCAGCAGCTCGGGGGGGCTGGGTTTTTCCACAGATACGCAGTATTTT	CASSSGGLGFSTDTQYF